Listed below are T cell receptor beta chains from one sample, sequenced in a study of PD-1 blockade in mismatch repair-deficient tumors. The data were produced by immunoSEQ multiplex PCR, yet TCRdb's version contains in-frame clones alone and is incomplete. The sample includes 120,000 or so clones, roughly nine tenths of them seen just once. This specimen was peripheral blood, taken 44 weeks after starting pembrolizumab. These receptors were obtained from an adult with mismatch repair-deficient cancer. The CDR3 runs from the conserved cysteine through the conserved F or W. Each record gives: clone size, J gene, V gene, D gene, CDR3 protein, CDR3 DNA. A D gene is named only where the DNA matches it firmly. Expanded clones get a size class; other rows say once, few or many, or leave the size out.

>.|TRBJ2-1|TRBV4-1|TRBD2
CASSQTPGLAAYNEQFF
TGCGCCAGCAGCCAGACACCGGGACTAGCGGCTTACAATGAGCAGTTCTTC
>.|TRBJ2-7|TRBV19|TRBD2
CASSRGLASYEQYF
TGTGCCAGTAGTCGGGGACTAGCGAGCTACGAGCAGTACTTC
>few|TRBJ2-2|TRBV18|.
CASSLTGELFF
TGTGCCAGCTCACTGACCGGGGAGCTGTTTTTT
>.|TRBJ1-2|TRBV28|.
CASSHLPGVSNYGYTF
TGTGCCAGCAGCCACTTACCCGGGGTATCTAACTATGGCTACACCTTC
>.|TRBJ1-1|TRBV27|.
CASSDEQGSTEAFF
TGTGCCAGCAGTGATGAACAGGGAAGCACTGAAGCTTTCTTT
>few|TRBJ1-1|TRBV5-1|.
CASSSTKDMAFF
TGCGCCAGCAGCTCAACCAAAGACATGGCTTTCTTT
>.|TRBJ2-1|TRBV30|.
CAWSLGAYNEQFF
TGTGCCTGGAGTTTGGGAGCTTACAATGAGCAGTTCTTC
>.|TRBJ1-4|TRBV2|TRBD1
CASRSTGGGGEKLFF
TGTGCCAGCAGGTCCACAGGGGGCGGGGGTGAAAAACTGTTTTTT
>few|TRBJ1-5|TRBV27|.
CASGEGNQPQHF
TGTGCCAGCGGCGAGGGGAATCAGCCCCAGCATTTT
>few|TRBJ2-2|TRBV5-4|TRBD2
CASSLGTSYTGELFF
TGTGCCAGCAGCCTTGGGACTAGCTACACCGGGGAGCTGTTTTTT
>once|TRBJ1-1|TRBV19|TRBD1
CASTGGFRTEAFF
TGTGCCAGTACAGGGGGCTTTCGGACTGAAGCTTTCTTT
>.|TRBJ2-2|TRBV19|TRBD1
CASSMGRPRWTGRRRELTGELFF
TGTGCCAGTAGTATGGGGCGCCCCCGCTGGACAGGGAGGCGCCGCGAGTTGACCGGGGAGCTGTTTTTT
>.|TRBJ2-1|TRBV30|TRBD2
CAYHWNSGLNEQFF
TGTGCCTACCACTGGAATAGCGGGCTGAATGAGCAGTTCTTC
>.|TRBJ2-1|TRBV27|.
CASSLRAPLVNEQFF
TGTGCCAGCAGTTTAAGGGCTCCTCTAGTCAATGAGCAGTTCTTC
>.|TRBJ1-1|TRBV15|.
CATSRDISVNTEAFF
TGTGCCACCAGCAGAGACATTTCAGTGAACACTGAAGCTTTCTTT
>once|TRBJ2-7|TRBV7-7|TRBD2
CASSSGLADEQYF
TGTGCTAGCAGCTCCGGACTAGCGGACGAGCAGTACTTC
>.|TRBJ2-5|TRBV5-1|.
CASSLAMALRGRETQYF
TGCGCCAGCAGCTTGGCCATGGCTCTCAGGGGTAGAGAGACCCAGTACTTC
>.|TRBJ2-7|TRBV27|TRBD2
CASSKLAGFPNEQYF
TGTGCCAGCAGTAAACTAGCGGGGTTTCCGAACGAGCAGTACTTC
>once|TRBJ2-1|TRBV4-3|TRBD2
CASSQDGASGRAGNEQFF
TGCGCCAGCAGCCAAGATGGGGCTAGCGGGAGGGCGGGCAATGAGCAGTTCTTC
>many|TRBJ1-2|TRBV6-5|TRBD1
CASRPPGQEMNGYTF
TGTGCCAGCAGACCCCCGGGACAGGAGATGAATGGCTACACCTTC
>.|TRBJ2-2|TRBV27|TRBD1
CASSLSSRQGGTGELFF
TGTGCCAGCAGTTTATCGAGCCGACAGGGGGGCACCGGGGAGCTGTTTTTT
>.|TRBJ1-5|TRBV6-1|.
CASSPNPSGTQPQHF
TGTGCCAGCAGTCCAAACCCCTCAGGGACTCAGCCCCAGCATTTT
>.|TRBJ2-5|TRBV4-3|.
CASSQGMQNQETQYF
TGCGCCAGCAGCCAAGGGATGCAGAACCAAGAGACCCAGTACTTC
>.|TRBJ2-2|TRBV21-1|.
CASSKWCGTTGELFF
TGTGCCAGCAGCAAATGGTGCGGGACGACCGGGGAGCTGTTTTTT
>once|TRBJ2-1|TRBV28|.
CASSRTRLGAHNEQFF
TGTGCCAGCAGTCGCACGAGGCTTGGTGCACACAATGAGCAGTTCTTC
>.|TRBJ2-7|TRBV9|TRBD2
CASSHPTSATPYEQYF
TGTGCCAGCAGCCATCCAACTAGCGCTACCCCCTACGAGCAGTACTTC
>.|TRBJ2-1|TRBV6-1|TRBD1
CASSETGEYNEQFF
TGTGCCAGCAGTGAAACAGGGGAGTACAATGAGCAGTTCTTC
>.|TRBJ2-7|TRBV4-2|TRBD1
CASSPFVGEYRGLAYEQYF
TGTGCCAGCAGCCCCTTCGTCGGAGAATACAGGGGCTTGGCCTACGAGCAGTACTTC
>.|TRBJ2-3|TRBV29-1|.
CSVEFIDRITDTQYF
TGCAGCGTTGAATTTATCGACAGGATCACAGATACGCAGTATTTT
>.|TRBJ2-5|TRBV11-3|TRBD2
CASPKLSAGGPSASKETQYF
TGTGCCAGCCCCAAACTAAGCGCGGGAGGGCCTTCAGCGTCGAAAGAGACCCAGTACTTC
>.|TRBJ2-1|TRBV4-1|.
CASSVAESSYNEQFF
TGCGCCAGCAGCGTAGCGGAGAGCTCCTACAATGAGCAGTTCTTC
>.|TRBJ2-7|TRBV5-6|.
CASSSPQEGTYEQYF
TGTGCCAGCAGCTCTCCGCAAGAGGGAACCTACGAGCAGTACTTC
>.|TRBJ2-5|TRBV9|TRBD2
CASSVGLAGVRETQYF
TGTGCCAGCAGCGTCGGACTAGCGGGAGTCAGGGAGACCCAGTACTTC
>.|TRBJ2-3|TRBV13|.
CASIIQGGGTDTQYF
TGTGCCAGCATTATCCAGGGAGGAGGGACTGATACGCAGTATTTT
>.|TRBJ2-1|TRBV27|TRBD2
CASSPGTSGQGEQFF
TGTGCCAGCAGTCCTGGGACTAGCGGCCAGGGGGAGCAGTTCTTC
>.|TRBJ2-1|TRBV5-1|TRBD2
CASSRTSGGYNEQFF
TGCGCCAGCAGCCGGACTAGCGGGGGGTACAATGAGCAGTTCTTC
>.|TRBJ2-1|TRBV6-5|.
CASSYPSSPNGEQFF
TGTGCCAGCAGTTACCCGTCTAGCCCCAATGGTGAGCAGTTCTTC
>.|TRBJ2-5|TRBV11-2|.
CASSSIAGTGETQYF
TGTGCCAGCAGCTCCATCGCGGGGACGGGGGAGACCCAGTACTTC
>.|TRBJ2-5|TRBV4-1|.
CASSQGFALQETQYF
TGCGCCAGCAGCCAAGGGTTTGCATTACAAGAGACCCAGTACTTC
>once|TRBJ2-7|TRBV13|.
CASSPPSSYEQYF
TGTGCCAGCAGCCCCCCAAGCTCCTACGAGCAGTACTTC
>.|TRBJ2-3|TRBV27|.
CASSSYPFTGTPSTDTQYF
TGTGCCAGCAGTTCTTATCCATTCACAGGGACACCTAGCACAGATACGCAGTATTTT
>.|TRBJ2-7|TRBV11-2|.
CASSQSYEQYF
TGTGCCAGCAGCCAATCCTACGAGCAGTACTTC
>.|TRBJ2-1|TRBV5-1|TRBD1
CASSFRDRPFDEQFF
TGCGCCAGCAGCTTCCGGGACAGACCGTTCGATGAGCAGTTCTTC
>.|TRBJ1-5|TRBV5-1|.
CASSWNLGVGNGQPQHF
TGCGCCAGCAGCTGGAACCTCGGGGTGGGTAACGGTCAGCCCCAGCATTTT